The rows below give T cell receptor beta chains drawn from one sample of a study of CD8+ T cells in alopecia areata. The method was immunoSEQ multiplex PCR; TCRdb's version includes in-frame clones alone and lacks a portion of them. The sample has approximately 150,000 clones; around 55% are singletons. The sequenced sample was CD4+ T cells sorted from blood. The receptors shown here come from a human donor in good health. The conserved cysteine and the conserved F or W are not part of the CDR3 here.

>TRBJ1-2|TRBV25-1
ASSGPVGQVQYGYT
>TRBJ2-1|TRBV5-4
ASSFRQGTYNEQF
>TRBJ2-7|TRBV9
ASSVGGTSGLYEQY
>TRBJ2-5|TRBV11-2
ASSFGTSSETQY
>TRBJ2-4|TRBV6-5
ASSYFAGTSGDIQY
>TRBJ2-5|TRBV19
ASRPTFLQETQY
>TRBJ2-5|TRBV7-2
ASSFRTTEQETQY
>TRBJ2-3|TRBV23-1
ASSHTGGSTDTQY
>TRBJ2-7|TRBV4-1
ASSPFHGIYEQY
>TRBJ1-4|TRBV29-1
SVAVRFGITNEKLF
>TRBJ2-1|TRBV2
ASSQQGTEF
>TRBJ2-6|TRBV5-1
ASSTVGANVLT
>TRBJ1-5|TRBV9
ASSVSGGRDQPQH
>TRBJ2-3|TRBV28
ASKSGAPTQY
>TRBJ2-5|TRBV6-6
ASSGQQLAERETQY
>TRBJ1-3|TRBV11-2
ASSTDGNTIY
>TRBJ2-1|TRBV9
ASSASGTEDNEQF
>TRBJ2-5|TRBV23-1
ASSQGEAGEKTQY
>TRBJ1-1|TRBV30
AWKRRGVNTEAF
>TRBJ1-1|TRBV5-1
ASSPGTTNTEAF
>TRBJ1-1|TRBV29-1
SVTFRKNTEAF
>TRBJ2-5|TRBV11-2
ASSAESVETQY
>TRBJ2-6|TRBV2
AGSRDRDSGANVLT
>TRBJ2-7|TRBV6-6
ASSYSISDGRLPQY
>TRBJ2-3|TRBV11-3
ASSFAGISTDTQY
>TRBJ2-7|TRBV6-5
ASRTAYEQY
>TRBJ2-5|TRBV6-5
ASRTGGKETQY
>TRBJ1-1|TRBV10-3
AISESGVNTEAF
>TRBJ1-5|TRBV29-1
SVAEGRQPQH
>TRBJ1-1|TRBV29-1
SVEGRPDRAPEAF
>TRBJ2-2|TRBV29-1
SVVRDQTGELF
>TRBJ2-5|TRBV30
AWSVLGDQQETQY
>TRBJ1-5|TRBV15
ATSRTTGASNQPQH
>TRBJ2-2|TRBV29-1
SVVGQANTGELF
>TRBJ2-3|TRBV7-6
ASSEWVAGTDTQY